The source of this T cell receptor beta chain is a study of shared T cell receptors in the human thymus. The method was immunoSEQ multiplex PCR; TCRdb's version includes in-frame clones alone and lacks a portion of them. The sample shows hundreds of thousands of clones, 70% to 90% of them seen only once. This CDR3 contains 18 residues. V dropped 3 bases and J dropped 3; count of bases not matched to a gene: 16. Germline loops: CDR1 SGHNT, CDR2 YYREEE (reference sequence). These same data were also listed under a study on human thymus T cells. Turning to that study: Finnish infants who were healthy and having corrective surgery for congenital heart defects made up the donors. In corrective heart surgery, resections were taken, and these provided the thymus tissue. A high degree of thymic repertoire overlap among unrelated individuals was reported in related research.

Material for sequencing was thymocytes. The chain has TRBV5-4 and TRBJ2-3; the match to TRBD2 covers 7 bases. This clonotype was obtained from a boy under two years old with a congenital heart defect. CDR3 sequence (DNA): TGTGCCAGCAGCTCCGGACTAGTAAAGGGTGAACGGACAGATACGCAGTATTTT. It specifies CASSSGLVKGERTDTQYF. Complete variable domain (other parts from reference TRBV5-4 and TRBJ2-3): ETGVTQSPTHLIKTRGQQVTLRCSSQSGHNTVSWYQQALGQGPQFIFQYYREEENGRGNFPPRFSGLQFPNYSSELNVNALELDDSALYLCASSSGLVKGERTDTQYFGPGTRLTVL.